The 2 T cell receptor beta chains listed next were all sequenced from one sample in a study of immune cell composition in non-small cell lung cancer. Profiling relied on immunoSEQ multiplex PCR, and the TCRdb table lists in-frame clones only, not all of them. The sample includes more than 3,500 clones, approximately 71% of them seen just once. The normal lung sample lay at least 3 cm, and maximally far, from the tumour. The sequencing sample was made of non-adjacent lung tissue. These receptors came from a human donor with non-small cell lung cancer.

The rearrangement links TRBV7-9 to TRBJ2-2; possible D gene TRBD1, 6 bases. This CDR3 region has 14 residues. V was clipped by 3 bases and J by 6 bases, with 11 bases between them. Germline CDR1 reads SEHNR; CDR2 reads FQNEAQ (reference sequence). CDR3 in DNA: TGTGCCAGCAGCTTCAGGGGTAGGGCCGGGGAGCTGTTTTTT. Translation: CASSFRGRAGELFF.

This clone appeared a few times. The rearrangement uses TRBV5-1 and TRBJ2-7; possible D gene TRBD1, 6 bases. The CDR3 runs 13 residues. Germline assignment: CDR1 SGHRS and CDR2 YFSETQ. The ends were cut back, 6 bases at V and 5 bases at J, with 15 bases in the middle. The DNA of the CDR3 is TGCGCCAGCACCAACACAGGGACCGACGAGCAGTACTTC. This sequence encodes CASTNTGTDEQYF.